These 21 T cell receptor beta chains share one sample of origin, sequenced in a study of cytomegalovirus exposure and HLA in healthy donors. The PCR made use of 60 Vbeta and 13 Jbeta primers. The protocol was immunoSEQ multiplex PCR, while the TCRdb copy is restricted to in-frame clones and leaves out a portion. The data show about 160,000 clones, roughly 79% seen once. The sequencing input was PBMCs. The origin of the receptors is a woman between 45 and 60 years old in good health and CMV-seronegative.

The V and J genes are TRBV10-3 and TRBJ2-5; TRBD2 is a possible D gene (6 bases). The CDR3 is 14 amino acids. V was pared by 4 bases and J by 2 bases, with 11 bases between. Germline-derived CDR1 and CDR2 are ENHRY and SYGVKD. Here the CDR3 reads CAISGRGRQETQYF. The CDR3 nucleotides read TGTGCCATCAGTGGGCGGGGCAGACAAGAGACCCAGTACTTC.

This sequence joins TRBV19 and TRBJ2-2, with TRBD1 identical over 8 bases. V was pared by 5 bases and J by 7 bases, with 12 bases of the junction left unmatched. This CDR3 contains 16 residues. The V gene's germline CDR1 is LNHDA and CDR2 SQIVND (reference sequence). The chain's CDR3 is CASSPGGQGRGGELFF. The CDR3 nucleotides read TGTGCCAGTAGTCCCGGTGGACAGGGCCGGGGCGGGGAGCTGTTTTTT.

Regarding this clone: A junction end diverges from the germline sequence, so it may reflect a read error. The same CDR3 arises from other DNA sequences in this sample as well. J is TRBJ2-5 and V is TRBV9; tentative D call: TRBD1 (8 bases). CDR1 is SGDLS and CDR2 is YYNGEE in the germline V gene. The CDR3 consists of 15 residues. The CDR3 bases are TGTGCCAGCAGCGTAGGGAACAGGGGGGGAGAGACTCAGTACTTC. Amino acid sequence: CASSVGNRGGETQYF.

The chain has TRBV7-9 and TRBJ1-1, with TRBD1 matching 7 bases. This CDR3 is built from 15 residues. The J segment lost 1 base and the V segment lost 1 base, leaving 3 bases of the junction unmatched. Germline V gene sequence: CDR1 SEHNR, CDR2 FQNEAQ (reference sequence). DNA for the CDR3: TGTGCCAGCAGCTTAGGGAACAGGGGGAACACTGAAGCTTTCTTT. This sequence encodes CASSLGNRGNTEAFF. Looking up the rest from reference TRBV7-9 and TRBJ1-1 gives the full variable domain: DTGVSQNPRHKITKRGQNVTFRCDPISEHNRLYWYRQTLGQGPEFLTYFQNEAQLEKSRLLSDRFSAERPKGSFSTLEIQRTEQGDSAMYLCASSLGNRGNTEAFFGQGTRLTVV.

The chain employs TRBV15 and TRBJ1-3, with unresolved D. The end of the DNA fits TRBJ2-2 better, so the J call may be wrong. From germline, CDR1 is LNHNV and CDR2 YYDKDF (reference sequence). The CDR3 sequence is 13 residues long. CDR3 loop: CATSRVLSGELFF. CDR3 nucleotide sequence: TGTGCCACCAGCAGAGTTTTGTCCGGGGAGCTGTTTTTT.

The chain employs TRBV29-1 and TRBJ2-2; D remains ambiguous. CDR1 and CDR2 (germline): SQVTM, ANQGSEA. Trimming cost V 3 bases and J 7 bases, with 6 bases left between them. This CDR3 contains 11 residues. The CDR3 region has the DNA TGCAGCGTTGACTTAGTCGGGGAGCTGTTTTTT. Its protein is CSVDLVGELFF.

This chain links TRBV5-5 with TRBJ1-5; 7 bases line up with TRBD1. Germline V gene sequence: CDR1 SGHKS, CDR2 YYEKEE (reference sequence). The junction had 10 bases not matched to a gene; V was cut back by 0 bases and J by 1 base. The CDR3 is 18 residues long. The CDR3 DNA is TGTGCCAGCAGCTTGGCTAGTCCCGGGACAGCAAGCAATCAGCCCCAGCATTTT. This gives the protein CASSLASPGTASNQPQHF.

In regard to this clone: At one of its ends the junction is not consistent with the germline gene, which may arise from a read error. The chain joins TRBV7-7 to TRBJ2-5; 8 bases align to TRBD2. The CDR3 runs 15 residues. Per the germline V gene, CDR1 is SSHAT and CDR2 is FNYEAQ (reference sequence). The CDR3 DNA reads TGTGCTAGCAGCTTGCTAGCGGGCCGACAAGAGACCCAGTACTTC. Amino acids: CASSLLAGRQETQYF.

The chain uses TRBV10-3 and TRBJ2-7; D remains ambiguous. CDR3 length: 11 residues. The germline CDR1 and CDR2 sequences are ENHRY and SYGVKD. V lost 4 bases and J 8 bases, leaving 9 bases between the germline ends. CDR3 coding DNA: TGTGCCATCAGTGGCGACACGAAGCAGTACTTC. This gives the protein CAISGDTKQYF.

The chain has TRBV7-9 and TRBJ1-1, with TRBD1 matching 7 bases. The CDR3 runs to 13 residues. Trimming took 9 bases from V and 8 from J; bases not matched to a gene: 12. Germline-derived CDR1 and CDR2 are SEHNR and FQNEAQ (reference sequence). The CDR3 nucleotides read TGTGCCAGTTCTTATACAGGGGCCGCCGAAGCTTTCTTT. Protein sequence: CASSYTGAAEAFF.

As DNA, the CDR3 is TGTGCCAGCTCCCCGGGAACTAATCAGCCCCAGCATTTT. Protein product: CASSPGTNQPQHF. The chain has TRBV18 and TRBJ1-5; D ambiguous. Germline assignment: CDR1 KGHSH and CDR2 LQKENI. This CDR3 is 13 amino acids long. V lost 6 bases and J 4 bases, leaving 10 bases between the germline ends. The variable domain in full, completed from reference TRBV18 and TRBJ1-5, reads NAGVMQNPRHLVRRRGQEARLRCSPMKGHSHVYWYRQLPEEGLKFMVYLQKENIIDESGMPKERFSAEFPKEGPSILRIQQVVRGDSAAYFCASSPGTNQPQHFGDGTRLSIL.

The rearrangement joins TRBV19 to TRBJ2-1; 8 bases map to TRBD2. Germline V gene data show CDR1 as LNHDA and CDR2 as SQIVND (reference sequence). The V and J ends lost 2 bases and 3 bases, in that order; junction bases with no gene match: 9. The CDR3 extends over 17 amino acids. The CDR3 bases are TGTGCCAGTAGTATACCAGCGGGGGCCTCTGGCTACAATGAGCAGTTCTTC. Protein sequence: CASSIPAGASGYNEQFF.

The rearrangement uses TRBV7-2 and TRBJ1-1; TRBD1 is a possible D gene (5 bases). In germline, CDR1 is SGHTA, CDR2 FQGNSA. The CDR3 length is 16 residues. V dropped 7 bases and J dropped 11 bases, with 29 bases sitting between them. The CDR3 DNA sequence: TGTGCCAGCATCCCTTCCGGCACGGGGCAGGAGGGCCGCGCTTTCTTT. Translated, it gives CASIPSGTGQEGRAFF.

The V gene is TRBV15, the J gene TRBJ2-3, with a tentative D call TRBD1 (5 bases). CDR1 and CDR2 from the germline V gene are LNHNV and YYDKDF (reference sequence). V was shortened by 4 bases and J by 0 bases, with 8 bases between the two germline ends. CDR3 length: 14 amino acids. CDR3 protein: CATSIRQSTDTQYF. CDR3 sequence (DNA): TGTGCCACCAGCATAAGACAGAGCACAGATACGCAGTATTTT.

This chain connects TRBV4-3 to TRBJ1-4; possible D gene TRBD1, 5 bases. Trimming shortened V by 1 base and J by 8 bases, and 17 bases separated the two germline ends. This CDR3 has 16 residues. In germline, CDR1 is LGHNA, CDR2 YSLEER. CDR3 loop: CASSQVLGREDEKLFF. The CDR3 DNA reads TGCGCCAGCAGCCAAGTCCTCGGCAGGGAAGACGAAAAACTGTTTTTT.

The chain couples TRBV28 to TRBJ2-3; 9 bases map to TRBD2. CDR3 length: 14 amino acids. J was trimmed by 4 bases and V by 6 bases; bases with no gene match: 5. Germline CDR1 and CDR2: MDHEN and SYDVKM. CDR3 loop: CASSLAGDSDTQYF. The CDR3 coding sequence is TGTGCCAGCAGCTTAGCGGGAGATTCAGATACGCAGTATTTT.

The chain carries TRBV27 and TRBJ1-1, with 10 bases that match TRBD1. The ends lost 5 bases at V and 0 bases at J; junction bases unmatched: 12. CDR3 size: 18 residues. CDR1 is MNHEY and CDR2 is SMNVEV in the germline V gene (reference sequence). CDR3 nucleotide sequence: TGTGCCAGCAGTCCACCCTGGACAGGGGGAGGGATGAACACTGAAGCTTTCTTT. It encodes CASSPPWTGGGMNTEAFF.

The V and J genes are TRBV7-2 and TRBJ1-5; D gene ambiguous. Trimming stripped 5 bases from V and 2 bases from J, with 16 bases between. The germline V gene encodes CDR1 SGHTA and CDR2 FQGNSA. CDR3 length: 16 amino acids. DNA for the CDR3: TGTGCCAGCAGCCCCCGGGCCAGCGGAGGCAATCAGCCCCAGCATTTT. This codes for CASSPRASGGNQPQHF.

The chain links TRBV28 to TRBJ2-2, with 8 bases that match TRBD2. The junction had 11 bases not matched to a gene; V was cut back by 10 bases and J by 4 bases. The CDR3 sequence is 15 residues long. The germline CDR1 and CDR2 sequences are MDHEN and SYDVKM. In DNA form, the CDR3 reads TGTGCCACCACGTTTAGCGGGACCCTCACCGGGGAGCTGTTTTTT. Translation: CATTFSGTLTGELFF.

This chain links TRBV6-1 with TRBJ2-7; D is unresolved. V was shortened by 5 bases and J by 1 base, with 15 bases between the two germline ends. CDR3 size: 15 residues. Germline V CDR1 and CDR2: MNHNS, SASEGT. The CDR3: CASSQGEVQSYEQYF. The DNA for the CDR3 is TGTGCCAGCAGTCAAGGAGAGGTCCAGTCCTACGAGCAGTACTTC.

This clone has only one observation. This chain joins TRBV5-1 and TRBJ2-1; weak D call: TRBD1 (6 bases). With 6 bases removed from V and 4 bases from J, the gap between germline ends came to 20 bases. The CDR3 covers 16 residues. Germline V gives CDR1 SGHRS, CDR2 YFSETQ. CDR3 bases: TGCGCCAGCACCCCAACGAGCAACACAGGGTACAATGAGCAGTTCTTC. This gives the protein CASTPTSNTGYNEQFF.